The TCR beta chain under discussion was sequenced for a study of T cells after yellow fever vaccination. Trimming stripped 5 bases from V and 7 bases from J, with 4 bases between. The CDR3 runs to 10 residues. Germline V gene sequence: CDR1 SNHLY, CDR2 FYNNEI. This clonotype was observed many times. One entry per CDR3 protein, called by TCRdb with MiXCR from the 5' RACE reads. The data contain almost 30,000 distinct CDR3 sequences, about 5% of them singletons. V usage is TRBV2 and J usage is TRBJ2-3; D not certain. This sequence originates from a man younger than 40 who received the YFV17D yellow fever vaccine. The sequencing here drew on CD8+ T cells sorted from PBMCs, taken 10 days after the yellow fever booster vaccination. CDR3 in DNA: TGTGCCAGCAGTACAAATACGCAGTATTTT. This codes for CASSTNTQYF.